The T cell receptor beta chain described here comes from a study of PD-1 blockade in classical Hodgkin lymphoma. Every patient experienced relapse after autologous stem cell transplantation, and brentuximab vedotin exposure varied. Germline V gives CDR1 GTSNPN, CDR2 SVGIG (reference sequence). V was clipped by 2 bases and J by 7 bases, with 15 bases between them. This CDR3 spans 14 amino acids. Study-level results: Reported findings placed baseline TCR diversity lower in newly diagnosed patients (compared with healthy donors). Unlike CD8+ TCR diversity, which did not rise significantly by C4D1, CD4+ TCR diversity did. Among the patients, those starting nivolumab under 1 year after ASCT were excluded.

A remark on this clone: Its antigen is still unknown.

Only in-frame clones appear in the TCRdb table, and some are missing; sequencing was by immunoSEQ multiplex PCR. The sample contains 45,000 to 55,000 clones, approximately 73% of which appear only once. This receptor was taken from a human donor with classical Hodgkin lymphoma. Sequenced material: peripheral blood mononuclear cells (PBMCs), taken before the second cycle of nivolumab. The chain recombines TRBV30 with TRBJ1-5; D not certain. CDR3 DNA sequence: TGTGCCTGGAGTCCCTTAGGAGGGAACCAGCCCCAGCATTTT. This codes for CAWSPLGGNQPQHF. Filled out from reference TRBV30 and TRBJ1-5, the complete variable domain reads SQTIHQWPATLVQPVGSPLSLECTVEGTSNPNLYWYRQAAGRGLQLLFYSVGIGQISSEVPQNLSASRPQDRQFILSSKKLLLSDSGFYLCAWSPLGGNQPQHFGDGTRLSIL.